The T cell receptor beta chain under discussion was sequenced for a study of CXCR3-negative and CXCR3-positive naive CD8 T cells. General study points: The study found more hydrophobic TRB CDR3s in CXCR3-positive naive cells than in CXCR3-negative naive cells.

On this clonotype itself: As yet, its antigen is unknown.

Each TRB cDNA library was prepared by 5' RACE (with UMI labels). After re-calling the 5' RACE reads, TCRdb lists one entry per CDR3 protein, DNA absent. The sample holds approximately 130,000 distinct CDR3 sequences. CDR3 size: 13 residues. Germline V lookup: CDR1 SGDLS, CDR2 YYNGEE. The sequence came from a human donor in good health. Some clones in this sample may be carry-over from other donors' samples. The chain has TRBV9 and TRBJ2-7. The sample consisted of naive CXCR3+ CD8+ T cells from blood. Subset here: CD45RO-CCR7+CD27+CD95- naive CD8+ T cells expressing CXCR3 (TNR3+). CDR3 sequence reads: CASSVDPTYEQYF.